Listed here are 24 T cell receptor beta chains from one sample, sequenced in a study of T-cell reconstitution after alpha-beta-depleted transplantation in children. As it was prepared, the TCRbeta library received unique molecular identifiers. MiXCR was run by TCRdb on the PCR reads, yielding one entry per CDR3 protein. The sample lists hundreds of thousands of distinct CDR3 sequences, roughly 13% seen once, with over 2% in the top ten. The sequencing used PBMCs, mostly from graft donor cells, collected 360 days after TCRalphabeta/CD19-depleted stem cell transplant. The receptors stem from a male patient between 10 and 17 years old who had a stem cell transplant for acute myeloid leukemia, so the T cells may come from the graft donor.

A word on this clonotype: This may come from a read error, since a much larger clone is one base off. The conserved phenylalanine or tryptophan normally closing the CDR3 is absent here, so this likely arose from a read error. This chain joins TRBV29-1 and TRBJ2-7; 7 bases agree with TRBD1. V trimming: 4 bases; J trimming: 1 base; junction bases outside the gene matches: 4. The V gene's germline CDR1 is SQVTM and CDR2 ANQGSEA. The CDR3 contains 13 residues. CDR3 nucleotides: TGCAGCGTTGCCCCGGGACAGTCCTACGAGCAGTACCTC. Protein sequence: CSVAPGQSYEQYL.

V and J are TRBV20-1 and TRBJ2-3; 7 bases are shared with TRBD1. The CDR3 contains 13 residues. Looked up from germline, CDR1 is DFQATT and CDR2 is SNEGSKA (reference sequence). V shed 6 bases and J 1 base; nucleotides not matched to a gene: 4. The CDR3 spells CSALTGRTDTQYF. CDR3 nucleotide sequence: TGCAGTGCCCTGACAGGGCGCACAGATACGCAGTATTTT.

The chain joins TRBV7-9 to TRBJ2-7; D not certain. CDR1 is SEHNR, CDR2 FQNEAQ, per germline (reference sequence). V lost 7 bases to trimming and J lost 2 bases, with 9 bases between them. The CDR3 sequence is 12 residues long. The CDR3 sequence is CASTPNPYEQYF. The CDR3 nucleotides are TGTGCCAGCACCCCCAACCCCTACGAGCAGTACTTC.

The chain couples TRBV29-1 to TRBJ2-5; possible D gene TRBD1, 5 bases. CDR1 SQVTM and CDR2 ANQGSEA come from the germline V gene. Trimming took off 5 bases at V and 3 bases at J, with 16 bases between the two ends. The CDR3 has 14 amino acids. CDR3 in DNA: TGCAGCGTTTCCGGAAGGCGCAGGGAAGAGACCCAGTACTTC. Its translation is CSVSGRRREETQYF.

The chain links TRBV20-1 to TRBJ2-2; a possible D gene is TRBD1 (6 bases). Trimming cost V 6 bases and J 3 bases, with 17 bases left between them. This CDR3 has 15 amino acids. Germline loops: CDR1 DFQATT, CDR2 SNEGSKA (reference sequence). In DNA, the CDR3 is TGCAGTGCCGGAAGGGGCAGGGGCGACACCGGGGAGCTGTTTTTT. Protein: CSAGRGRGDTGELFF.

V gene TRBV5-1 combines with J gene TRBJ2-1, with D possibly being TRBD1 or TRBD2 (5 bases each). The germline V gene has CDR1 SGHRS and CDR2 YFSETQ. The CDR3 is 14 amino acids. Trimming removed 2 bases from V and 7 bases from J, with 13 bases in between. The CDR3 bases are TGCGCCAGCAGCTTATGGGGGATTACGAATGAGCAGTTCTTC. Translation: CASSLWGITNEQFF. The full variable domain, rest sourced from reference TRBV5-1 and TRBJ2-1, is KAGVTQTPRYLIKTRGQQVTLSCSPISGHRSVSWYQQTPGQGLQFLFEYFSETQRNKGNFPGRFSGRQFSNSRSEMNVSTLELGDSALYLCASSLWGITNEQFFGPGTRLTVL.

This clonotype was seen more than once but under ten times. The CDR3 nucleotides are TGTGCCAGCAGCCTATCGACCTCAGGATGGGGAGAGACCCAGTACTTC. The encoded protein is CASSLSTSGWGETQYF. The chain uses TRBV7-2 and TRBJ2-5; no reliable D call. This CDR3 contains 16 residues. Trimming removed 5 bases from V and 4 bases from J, with 20 bases in between. In germline, CDR1 is SGHTA, CDR2 FQGNSA.

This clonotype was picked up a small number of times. The DNA of the CDR3 is TGTGCCAGCAGCCAAGAGCGGACAGGCTATAATTCACCCCTCCACTTT. Amino acid sequence: CASSQERTGYNSPLHF. The V gene is TRBV28, the J gene TRBJ1-6, with 7 positions matching TRBD1. The ends lost 6 bases at V and 3 bases at J; junction bases unmatched: 8. Per germline, CDR1 MDHEN and CDR2 SYDVKM. This CDR3 has 16 amino acids.

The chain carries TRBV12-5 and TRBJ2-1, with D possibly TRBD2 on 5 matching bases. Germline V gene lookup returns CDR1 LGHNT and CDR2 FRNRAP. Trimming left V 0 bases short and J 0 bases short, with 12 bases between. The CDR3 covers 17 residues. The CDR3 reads CASGLVRSRDSYNEQFF. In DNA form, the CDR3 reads TGTGCTAGTGGTTTGGTACGGTCTCGGGACTCCTACAATGAGCAGTTCTTC.

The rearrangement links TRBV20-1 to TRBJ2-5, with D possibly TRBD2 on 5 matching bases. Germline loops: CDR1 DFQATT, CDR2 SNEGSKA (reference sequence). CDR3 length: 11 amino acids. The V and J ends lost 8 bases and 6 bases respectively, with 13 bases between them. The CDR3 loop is CSPKPGKTQYF. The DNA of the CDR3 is TGCAGTCCTAAGCCGGGAAAGACCCAGTACTTC.

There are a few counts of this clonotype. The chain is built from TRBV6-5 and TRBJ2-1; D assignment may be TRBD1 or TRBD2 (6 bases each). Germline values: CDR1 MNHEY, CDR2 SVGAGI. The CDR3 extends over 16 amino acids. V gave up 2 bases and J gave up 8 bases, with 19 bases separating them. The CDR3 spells CASSYRWAGKGDEQFF. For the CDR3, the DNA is TGTGCCAGCAGTTACCGGTGGGCGGGAAAGGGGGATGAGCAGTTCTTC.

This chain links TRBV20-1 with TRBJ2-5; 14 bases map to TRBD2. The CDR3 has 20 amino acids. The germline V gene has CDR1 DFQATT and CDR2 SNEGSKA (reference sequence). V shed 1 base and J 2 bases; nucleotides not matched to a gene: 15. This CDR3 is CSARVGRTGLAGVGQETQYF. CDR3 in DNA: TGCAGTGCTAGAGTGGGTCGGACGGGACTAGCGGGAGTAGGACAAGAGACCCAGTACTTC.

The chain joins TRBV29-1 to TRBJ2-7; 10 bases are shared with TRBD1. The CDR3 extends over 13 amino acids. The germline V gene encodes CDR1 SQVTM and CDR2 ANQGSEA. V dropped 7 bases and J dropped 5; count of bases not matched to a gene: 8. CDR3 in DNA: TGCAGCGCTGGGGGGACAGGGGCCCACGAGCAGTACTTC. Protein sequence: CSAGGTGAHEQYF.

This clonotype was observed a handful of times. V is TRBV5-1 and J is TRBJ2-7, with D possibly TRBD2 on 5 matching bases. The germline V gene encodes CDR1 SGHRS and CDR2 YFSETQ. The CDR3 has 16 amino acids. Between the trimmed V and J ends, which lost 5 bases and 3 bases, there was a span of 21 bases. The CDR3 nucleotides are TGCGCCAGCAGTGTCTCCCTAGCAGGAGGTGGCTACGAGCAGTACTTC. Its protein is CASSVSLAGGGYEQYF.

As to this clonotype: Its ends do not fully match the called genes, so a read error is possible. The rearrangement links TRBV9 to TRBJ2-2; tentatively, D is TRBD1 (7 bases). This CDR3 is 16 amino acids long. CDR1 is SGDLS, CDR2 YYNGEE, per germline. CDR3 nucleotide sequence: TGTGCCAGCGGTTCCGTCGACAGGGAATACACCGGGGAGGTGTTTTTT. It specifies CASGSVDREYTGEVFF.

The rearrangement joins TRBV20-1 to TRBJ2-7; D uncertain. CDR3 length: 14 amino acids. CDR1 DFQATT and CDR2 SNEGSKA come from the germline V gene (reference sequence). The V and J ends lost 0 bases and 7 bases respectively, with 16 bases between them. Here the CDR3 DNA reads TGCAGTGCTAGAGATGGACCTGCCCTGGGGGAGCAGTACTTC. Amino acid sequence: CSARDGPALGEQYF.

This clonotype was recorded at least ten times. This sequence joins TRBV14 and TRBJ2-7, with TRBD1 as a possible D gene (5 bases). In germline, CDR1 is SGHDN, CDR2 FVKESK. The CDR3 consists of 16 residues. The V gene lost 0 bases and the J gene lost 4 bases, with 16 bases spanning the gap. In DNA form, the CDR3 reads TGTGCCAGCAGCCAAGAAGGACGGACACGGCGGTACGAGCAGTACTTC. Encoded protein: CASSQEGRTRRYEQYF.

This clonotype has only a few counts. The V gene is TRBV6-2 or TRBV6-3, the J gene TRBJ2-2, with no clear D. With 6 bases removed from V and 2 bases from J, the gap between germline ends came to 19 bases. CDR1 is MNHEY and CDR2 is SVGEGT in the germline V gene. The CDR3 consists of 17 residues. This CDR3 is CASSRLNVFQNTGELFF. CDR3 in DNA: TGTGCCAGCAGCCGCCTCAACGTTTTCCAAAACACCGGGGAGCTGTTTTTT.

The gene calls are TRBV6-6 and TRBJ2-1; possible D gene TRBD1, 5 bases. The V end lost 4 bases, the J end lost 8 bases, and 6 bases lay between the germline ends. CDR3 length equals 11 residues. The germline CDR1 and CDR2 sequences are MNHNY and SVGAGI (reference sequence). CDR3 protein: CASSWGHEQFF. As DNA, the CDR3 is TGTGCCAGCAGTTGGGGCCATGAGCAGTTCTTC.

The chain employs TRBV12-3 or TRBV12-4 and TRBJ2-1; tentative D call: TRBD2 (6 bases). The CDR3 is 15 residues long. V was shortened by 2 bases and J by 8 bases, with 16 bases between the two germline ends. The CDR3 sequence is CASSLYSAGTDEQFF. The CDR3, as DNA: TGTGCCAGCAGTTTATATTCGGCGGGAACGGATGAGCAGTTCTTC.

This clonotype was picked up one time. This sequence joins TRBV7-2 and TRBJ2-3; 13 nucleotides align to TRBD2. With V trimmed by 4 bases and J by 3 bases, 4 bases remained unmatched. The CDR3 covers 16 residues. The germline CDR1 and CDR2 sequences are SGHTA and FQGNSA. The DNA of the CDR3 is TGTGCCAGCAGCTATGAACTAGCGGGGGGGACAGATACGCAGTATTTT. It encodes CASSYELAGGTDTQYF.

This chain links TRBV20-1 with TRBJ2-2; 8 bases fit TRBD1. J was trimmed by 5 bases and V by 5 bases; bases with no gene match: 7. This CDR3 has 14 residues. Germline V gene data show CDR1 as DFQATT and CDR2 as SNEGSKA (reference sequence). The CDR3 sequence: CSAPQDRVTGELFF. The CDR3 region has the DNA TGCAGTGCTCCCCAGGACAGGGTGACCGGGGAGCTGTTTTTT.

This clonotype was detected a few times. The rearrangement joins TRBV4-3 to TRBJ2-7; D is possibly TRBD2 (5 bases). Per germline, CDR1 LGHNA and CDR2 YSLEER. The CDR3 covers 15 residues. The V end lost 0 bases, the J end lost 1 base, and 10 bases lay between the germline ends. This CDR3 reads CASSQEGGPSYEQYF. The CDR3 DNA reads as TGCGCCAGCAGCCAAGAGGGCGGGCCGTCCTACGAGCAGTACTTC.

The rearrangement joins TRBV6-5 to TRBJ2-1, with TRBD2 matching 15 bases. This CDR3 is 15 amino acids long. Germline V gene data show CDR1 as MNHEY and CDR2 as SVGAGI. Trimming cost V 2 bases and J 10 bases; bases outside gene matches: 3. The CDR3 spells CASSYPGLAGGEQFF. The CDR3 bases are TGTGCCAGCAGTTACCCCGGACTAGCGGGAGGGGAGCAGTTCTTC.